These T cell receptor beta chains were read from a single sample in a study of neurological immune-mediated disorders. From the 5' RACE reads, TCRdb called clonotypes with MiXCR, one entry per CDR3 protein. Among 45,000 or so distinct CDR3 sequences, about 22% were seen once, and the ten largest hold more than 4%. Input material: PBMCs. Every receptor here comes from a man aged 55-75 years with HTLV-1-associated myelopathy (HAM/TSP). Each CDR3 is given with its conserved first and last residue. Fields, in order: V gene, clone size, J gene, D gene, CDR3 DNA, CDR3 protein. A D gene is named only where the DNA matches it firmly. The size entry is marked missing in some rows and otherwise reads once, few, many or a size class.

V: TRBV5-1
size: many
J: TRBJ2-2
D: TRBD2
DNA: TGCGCCAGCAGCTTGGCCGAAGCGGGAACCGGGGAGCTGTTTTTT
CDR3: CASSLAEAGTGELFF

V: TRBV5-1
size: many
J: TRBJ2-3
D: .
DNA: TGCGCCAGCAGCCTCCCTGGCGGGAACACAGATACGCAGTATTTT
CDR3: CASSLPGGNTDTQYF

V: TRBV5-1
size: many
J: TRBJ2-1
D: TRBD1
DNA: TGCGCCAGCCGATCGCAGGGGGTCAACAATGAGCAGTTCTTC
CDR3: CASRSQGVNNEQFF

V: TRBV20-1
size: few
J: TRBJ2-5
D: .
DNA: TGCAGTGGTACTGGCCCCCAAGAGACCCAGTACTTC
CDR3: CSGTGPQETQYF

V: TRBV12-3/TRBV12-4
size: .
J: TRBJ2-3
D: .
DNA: TGTGCCAGCAGCCCAAGGCCGGGCGTGCACACAGATACGCAGTATTTT
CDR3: CASSPRPGVHTDTQYF

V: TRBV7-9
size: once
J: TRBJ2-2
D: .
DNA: TGTGCCAGCAGCTTAAGAGGGGACACCGGGGAGCTGTTTTTT
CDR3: CASSLRGDTGELFF

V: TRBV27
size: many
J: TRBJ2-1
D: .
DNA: TGTGCCAGCATCATAGGTTTCTTC
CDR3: CASIIGFF

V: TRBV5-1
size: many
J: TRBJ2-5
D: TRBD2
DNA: TGCGCCAGCAGCTTGGTACCTAGCGGACAAGAGACCCAGTACTTC
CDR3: CASSLVPSGQETQYF

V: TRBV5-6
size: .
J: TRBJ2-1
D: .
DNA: TGTGCCAGCAGCTTGGTACAGGACATGGGTAATGAGCAGTTCTTC
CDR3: CASSLVQDMGNEQFF

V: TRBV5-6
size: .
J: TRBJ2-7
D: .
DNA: TGTGCCGCCAGCTCACGGGGGACGGGCTCTTACGAGCAGTACTTC
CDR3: CAASSRGTGSYEQYF

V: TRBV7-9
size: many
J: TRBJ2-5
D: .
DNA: TGTGCCAGCAGCTTAAGGACAGCAGAGACCCAGTACTTC
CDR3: CASSLRTAETQYF

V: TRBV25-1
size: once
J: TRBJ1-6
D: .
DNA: TGTGCCATTAGTGAGACCGGGCCCAATAATTCACCCCTCCACTTT
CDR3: CAISETGPNNSPLHF

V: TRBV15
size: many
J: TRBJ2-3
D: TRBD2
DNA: TGTGCCACCGGCGGGGGGACCGCTAGCACAGATACGCAGTATTTT
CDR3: CATGGGTASTDTQYF

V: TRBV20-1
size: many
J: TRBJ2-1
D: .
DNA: TGCAGTGCTAGAGTGGGGATTGGCTCCTACAATGAGCAGTTCTTC
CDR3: CSARVGIGSYNEQFF

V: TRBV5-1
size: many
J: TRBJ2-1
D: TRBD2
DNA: TGCGCCAGCAGCCCGGGACTAGCGGACTACAATGAGCAGTTCTTC
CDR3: CASSPGLADYNEQFF

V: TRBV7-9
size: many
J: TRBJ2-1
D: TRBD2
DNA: TGTGCCAGCAGCCACGAGGGGACTAGCGGATACAATGAGCAGTTCTTC
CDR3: CASSHEGTSGYNEQFF

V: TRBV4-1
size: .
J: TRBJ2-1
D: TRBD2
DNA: TGCGCCAGCAGCCAAAGAGAGATTACTAGCGGGGCCCTAAATGAGCAGTTCTTC
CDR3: CASSQREITSGALNEQFF

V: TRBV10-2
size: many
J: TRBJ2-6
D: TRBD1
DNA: TGCGCCAGTTCAGGGGGCACTGGGGCCAACGTCCTGACTTTC
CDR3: CASSGGTGANVLTF

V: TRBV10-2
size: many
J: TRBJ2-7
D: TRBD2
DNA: TGCGCCAGCAGTCCCCCTTTAGCGGGAGGATCACCAGCTCCCTACGAGCAGTACTTC
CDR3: CASSPPLAGGSPAPYEQYF

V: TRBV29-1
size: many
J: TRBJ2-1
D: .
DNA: TGCAGCGTTGAGGATAACTGGGGCTCCTACAATGAGCAGTTCTTC
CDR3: CSVEDNWGSYNEQFF

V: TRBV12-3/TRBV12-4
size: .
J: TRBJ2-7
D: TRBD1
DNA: TGTGCCAGCAGCACAGGGGGCCAAACCTACGAGCAGTACTTC
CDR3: CASSTGGQTYEQYF

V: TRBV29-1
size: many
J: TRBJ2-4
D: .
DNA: TGCAGCGTTGATGCAGAAAGTTCCTCGAGAGCCAAAAACATTCAGTACTTC
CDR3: CSVDAESSSRAKNIQYF

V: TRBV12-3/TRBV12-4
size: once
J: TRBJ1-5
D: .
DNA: TGTGCCAGCAGTTCCCGGTACAGCAATCAGTCCCAGCATTTT
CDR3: CASSSRYSNQSQHF

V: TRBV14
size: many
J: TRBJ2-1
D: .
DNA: TGTGCCAGCAGCCAAGAAACTACCCGTAATGAGCAGTTCTTC
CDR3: CASSQETTRNEQFF

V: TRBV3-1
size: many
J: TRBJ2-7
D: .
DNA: TGTGCCAGCAGCCATCGGCTAGAAAGTTACGAGCAGTACTTC
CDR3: CASSHRLESYEQYF

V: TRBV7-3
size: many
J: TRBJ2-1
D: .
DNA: TGTGCCAGCAGCTTAATGACGGGAGAGTACAATGAGCAGTTCTTC
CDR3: CASSLMTGEYNEQFF

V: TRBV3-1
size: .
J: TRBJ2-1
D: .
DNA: TGTGCCAGCAGCCAAGAAAGGGGCGGACTCACCTACAATGAGCAGTTCTTC
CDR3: CASSQERGGLTYNEQFF

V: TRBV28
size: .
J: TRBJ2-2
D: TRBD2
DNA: TGTGCCAGCACCCTGGGACTACCGCGAGTCGGCACCGGGGAGCTGTTTTTT
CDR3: CASTLGLPRVGTGELFF

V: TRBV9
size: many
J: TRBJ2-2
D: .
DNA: TGTGCCAGCAGCTGGGGAGCGGATACGAACACCGGGGAGCTGTTTTTT
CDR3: CASSWGADTNTGELFF

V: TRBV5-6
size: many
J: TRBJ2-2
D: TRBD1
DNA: TGTGCCAGCAGCTTTACAGGGGGCTTCAGTGGCGGGGAGCTGTTTTTT
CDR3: CASSFTGGFSGGELFF

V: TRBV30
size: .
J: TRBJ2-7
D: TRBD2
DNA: TGTGCCTGGAGACTAGCGGGAGGGCGCGAGCAGTACTTC
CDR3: CAWRLAGGREQYF

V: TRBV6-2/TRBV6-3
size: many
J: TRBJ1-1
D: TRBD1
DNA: TGTGCCAGCAGTTACACAACAGGGGTTACTGAAGCTTTCTTT
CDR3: CASSYTTGVTEAFF

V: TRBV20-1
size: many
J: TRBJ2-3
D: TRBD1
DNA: TGCAGTGCTATCGGGCAGGGGGCCTCAGATACGCAGTATTTT
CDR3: CSAIGQGASDTQYF

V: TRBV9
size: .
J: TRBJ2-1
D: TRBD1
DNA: TGTGCCAGCAGCCTCGGGACAGATGATGAGCAGTTCTTC
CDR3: CASSLGTDDEQFF

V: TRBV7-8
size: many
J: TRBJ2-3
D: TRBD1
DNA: TGTGCCAGCAGCCCGTTGAGGGGGCGGGCTGATACGCAGTATTTT
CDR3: CASSPLRGRADTQYF

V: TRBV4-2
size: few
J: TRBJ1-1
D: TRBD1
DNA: TGTGCCAGCAGCCAAGAGAGGGCACAGGGGCTACGGACTGAAGCTTTCTTT
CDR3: CASSQERAQGLRTEAFF

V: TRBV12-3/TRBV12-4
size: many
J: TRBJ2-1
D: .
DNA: TGTGCCAGCAAGCTCGGCGGGGCCCTTTTGGGGAGTGAGCAGTTCTTC
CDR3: CASKLGGALLGSEQFF

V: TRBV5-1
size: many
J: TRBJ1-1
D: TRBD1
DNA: TGCGCCAGCAGCACCCAAGGAACAGGGGGCTTAACTGAAGCTTTCTTT
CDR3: CASSTQGTGGLTEAFF

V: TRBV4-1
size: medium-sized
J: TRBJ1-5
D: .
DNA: TGCGCCAGCAGCCAAGGGCCCGCAGTGGATCAGCCCCAGCATTTT
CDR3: CASSQGPAVDQPQHF

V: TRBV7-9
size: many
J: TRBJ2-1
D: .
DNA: TGTGCCAGCGAACTAGCGCCGAGGGGGGATGAGCAGTTCTTC
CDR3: CASELAPRGDEQFF

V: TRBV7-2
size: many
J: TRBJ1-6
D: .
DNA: TGTGCCAGCAGCTTAACGAGCAGCAATTCACCCCTCCACTTT
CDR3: CASSLTSSNSPLHF

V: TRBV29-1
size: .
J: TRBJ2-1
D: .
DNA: TGCAGCGCCCCCGCGGGTTCTGAGCAGTTCTTC
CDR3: CSAPAGSEQFF

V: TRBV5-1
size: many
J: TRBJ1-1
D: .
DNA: TGCGCCAGCAGCCGGAGGGGGGATGACACTGAAGCTTTCTTT
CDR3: CASSRRGDDTEAFF

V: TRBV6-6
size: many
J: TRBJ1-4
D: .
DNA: TGTGCCAGCAGTTACTCGACTGATGAAAAACTGTTTTTT
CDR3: CASSYSTDEKLFF